This T cell receptor (beta chain) originates from a study of OX40 agonist ivuxolimab in advanced cancers. Study-level information: Previous treatment with anti-PD-1, anti-PD-L1 or anti-CTLA-4 therapy was allowed; over 35% had received some. Whole-study findings and limits: CD4+ and CD8+ blood T cells expanded clonally by week 6 at 0.1 to 3.0 mg/kg. Among T cells, CD8+ cells averaged more expanded clones than CD4+ cells.

Clones were sequenced by immunoSEQ multiplex PCR, and TCRdb holds only the in-frame ones, with some missing. The sample consists of roughly 59,000 clones, 80% to 95% of them appearing once. V was shortened by 0 bases and J by 3 bases, with 13 bases between the two germline ends. This CDR3 region has 15 residues. Germline assignment: CDR1 SGHRS and CDR2 YFSETQ. This clone has a single count. The antigen is unknown. The sequence was obtained from an adult with an advanced solid tumor such as melanoma, head and neck, liver or kidney cancer. The specimen was CD4+ or CD8+ T cells sorted from blood, collected in a trial of the OX40 agonist ivuxolimab. V usage is TRBV5-1 and J usage is TRBJ2-7; tentatively, D is TRBD1 (5 bases). In DNA, the CDR3 is TGCGCCAGCAGCTTGGTGGGGCCAGCAGACTACGAGCAGTACTTC. Protein: CASSLVGPADYEQYF.